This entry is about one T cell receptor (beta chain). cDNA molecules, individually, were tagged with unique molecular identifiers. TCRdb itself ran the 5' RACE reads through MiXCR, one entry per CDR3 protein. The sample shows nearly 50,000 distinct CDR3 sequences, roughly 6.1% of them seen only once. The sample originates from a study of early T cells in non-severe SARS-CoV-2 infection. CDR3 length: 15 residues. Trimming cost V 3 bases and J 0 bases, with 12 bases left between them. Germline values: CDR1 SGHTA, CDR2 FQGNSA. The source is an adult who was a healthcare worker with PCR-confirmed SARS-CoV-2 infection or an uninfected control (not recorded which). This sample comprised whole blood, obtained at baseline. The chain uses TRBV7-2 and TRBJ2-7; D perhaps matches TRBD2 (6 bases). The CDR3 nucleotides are TGTGCCAGCAGCTTTCGGCTAGCGAGCTCCTACGAGCAGTACTTC. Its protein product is CASSFRLASSYEQYF. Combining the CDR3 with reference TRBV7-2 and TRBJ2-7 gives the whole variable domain GAGVSQSPSNKVTEKGKDVELRCDPISGHTALYWYRQSLGQGLEFLIYFQGNSAPDKSGLPSDRFSAERTGGSVSTLTIQRTQQEDSAVYLCASSFRLASSYEQYFGPGTRLTVT.